Below, 18 T cell receptor beta chains from the same sample are listed, as sequenced in a study of blood T cells in healthy people across ages. The second PCR ran about 7 to 12 cycles with a sample-barcoded 5' primer and J-beta primers. TCRdb reprocessed the 5' RACE reads with MiXCR, giving one entry per CDR3 protein. The sample contains hundreds of thousands of distinct CDR3 sequences, under 30% of which appear only once. Input material: blood. These receptor sequences come from a woman aged 80 or over in good health.

This clonotype was counted many times. The chain couples TRBV9 to TRBJ2-3, with D tentatively TRBD1 (6 bases). The CDR3 sequence is 16 residues long. Germline V CDR1 and CDR2: SGDLS, YYNGEE. V was trimmed by 0 bases and J by 6 bases, leaving 17 bases between them. CDR3 in amino acids: CASSVDETGYKDTQYF. The CDR3, as DNA: TGTGCCAGCAGCGTAGACGAAACAGGGTATAAGGATACGCAGTATTTT.

In the case of this clonotype: A much larger clone differs from this one at a single base, so this may be a read error. The chain uses TRBV24-1 and TRBJ2-3; D is perhaps TRBD2 (6 bases). Germline V CDR1 and CDR2: KGHDR, SFDVKD. The CDR3 runs 16 residues. DNA of the CDR3: TGTACCACCAGTGATTTCCAAGCGGGCCTGGCAGATACGCAGTATTTT. Its protein product is CTTSDFQAGLADTQYF.

The chain joins TRBV14 to TRBJ2-7; no firm D call. Trimming cost V 2 bases and J 5 bases, with 19 bases left between them. The CDR3 runs to 16 residues. Per germline, CDR1 SGHDN and CDR2 FVKESK. CDR3 protein: CASSQLASSVTDEQYF. The CDR3, as DNA: TGTGCCAGCAGCCAACTTGCTTCTTCGGTCACCGACGAGCAGTACTTC.

This clonotype was counted between two and nine times. The chain recombines TRBV12-3 or TRBV12-4 with TRBJ2-3; D not certain. This CDR3 has 14 residues. V was pared by 1 base and J by 3 bases, with 8 bases between. CDR3 in DNA: TGTGCCAGCAGTTTAGAGTATCCGACAGATACGCAGTATTTT. Translated, it gives CASSLEYPTDTQYF.

This clonotype was picked up many times. The junction shows a germline mismatch at one end, possibly a read error. The chain employs TRBV5-1 and TRBJ2-2; D gene uncertain. The CDR3 length is 13 residues. Per the germline V gene, CDR1 is SGHRS and CDR2 is YFSETQ. In DNA form, the CDR3 reads TGTGCCAGCAGCTTAGTCCCCACCGGGGAGCTGTTTTTT. It yields the protein CASSLVPTGELFF.

This clonotype was found a few times. CDR3 amino acids: CASSRRDMWPREAFF. The CDR3 nucleotides are TGTGCCAGCAGTCGAAGGGACATGTGGCCACGTGAAGCTTTCTTT. The chain is built from TRBV6-2 or TRBV6-3 and TRBJ1-1; a weak D match, TRBD1 (6 bases). The V gene's germline CDR1 is MNHEY and CDR2 SVGEGT. The germline V and J ends were trimmed by 5 bases and 7 bases, with 20 bases remaining between them. The CDR3 length is 15 residues.

The table lists this clonotype with many counts. The chain couples TRBV10-1 to TRBJ2-1; possibly TRBD2 for D (6 bases). Trimming took off 3 bases at V and 0 bases at J, with 9 bases between the two ends. The germline gives CDR1 WNHNN, CDR2 SYGVQD (reference sequence). The CDR3 runs to 15 residues. In DNA form, the CDR3 reads TGCGCCAGCAGTGATTACGGGAGCTCCTACAATGAGCAGTTCTTC. Its translation is CASSDYGSSYNEQFF.

This clonotype was recorded many times. The gene calls are TRBV7-2 and TRBJ2-3; perhaps TRBD2 as D (5 bases). Looked up from germline, CDR1 is SGHTA and CDR2 is FQGNSA. CDR3 length: 19 residues. The V end lost 1 base, the J end lost 0 bases, and 20 bases lay between the germline ends. CDR3 coding DNA: TGTGCCAGCAGCTTAGGCACAGCGGCCACCTCAGTCAGCACAGATACGCAGTATTTT. Translated: CASSLGTAATSVSTDTQYF.

This clonotype came up many times. The rearrangement joins TRBV24-1 to TRBJ2-1; D gene unclear. V lost 2 bases and J 8 bases, leaving 9 bases between the germline ends. The CDR3 has 13 residues. CDR1 and CDR2 from the germline V gene are KGHDR and SFDVKD. In DNA, the CDR3 is TGTGCCACCAGTGATTCCTCCTGGGATGAGCAGTTCTTC. As protein: CATSDSSWDEQFF.

The CDR3 coding sequence is TGTGCCAGCAGTTCGGCTGGCAGAGTCCATGAAGCTTTCTTT. As protein: CASSSAGRVHEAFF. The genes are TRBV27 and TRBJ1-1; no clear D. CDR3 size: 14 residues. V lost 4 bases and J 7 bases, leaving 16 bases between the germline ends. Germline-derived CDR1 and CDR2 are MNHEY and SMNVEV (reference sequence).

The sample holds many counts of this clonotype. This chain connects TRBV6-5 to TRBJ1-2; D gene unclear. Germline V CDR1 and CDR2: MNHEY, SVGAGI. Trimming took 7 bases from V and 4 from J, leaving 10 bases between them. This CDR3 region has 12 residues. CDR3 bases: TGTGCCAGCACCTCCTGGTTCTATGGCTACACCTTC. Translated, it gives CASTSWFYGYTF.

The table lists this clonotype with a few counts. CDR3 loop: CASSVEGQGNSPLHF. The CDR3 DNA reads TGTGCCAGCAGCGTAGAGGGACAGGGGAATTCACCCCTCCACTTT. V is TRBV9 and J is TRBJ1-6, with 10 positions matching TRBD1. Germline V gene sequence: CDR1 SGDLS, CDR2 YYNGEE. This CDR3 is built from 15 residues. Unmatched junction bases numbered 1, after V lost 0 bases and J lost 7 bases.

In its sample, this clonotype was seen many times. This chain links TRBV7-2 with TRBJ2-1, with 10 bases aligning to TRBD2. The CDR3 length is 18 residues. After removal of 5 bases from V and 4 bases from J, the junction contained 14 bases not matched to a gene. Germline CDR1 reads SGHTA; CDR2 reads FQGNSA. The CDR3 here is CASSDEGSGGPTYNEQFF. DNA of the CDR3: TGTGCCAGCAGCGACGAGGGTAGCGGGGGGCCTACTTACAATGAGCAGTTCTTC.

The chain links TRBV29-1 to TRBJ2-7, with D unresolved. The CDR3 spans 10 residues. Germline CDR1 is SQVTM and CDR2 is ANQGSEA. V was clipped by 5 bases and J by 4 bases, with 6 bases between them. The CDR3 DNA reads as TGCAGCGTTTCCGAATACGAGCAGTACTTC. Translating gives CSVSEYEQYF.

This clonotype was found a few times. This may stem from a read error, because a much larger clone lies one nucleotide away. V usage is TRBV4-3 and J usage is TRBJ1-5; no firm D call. V shed 0 bases and J shed 3 bases, with 3 bases lying between them. The CDR3 has 13 amino acids. CDR1 is LGHNA and CDR2 is YSLEER in the germline V gene. The DNA of the CDR3 is TGCGCCAGCAGCCAAGAAACCAATCAGCCCCAGCATTTT. This sequence encodes CASSQETNQPQHF.

There are many counts of this clonotype. The chain combines TRBV7-2 with TRBJ2-5; 9 nucleotides align to TRBD2. The germline gives CDR1 SGHTA, CDR2 FQGNSA. The V gene end was trimmed by 3 bases and the J gene end by 7 bases; junction bases not matched to a gene: 15. This CDR3 region has 17 residues. DNA of the CDR3: TGTGCCAGCAGCTTTCGCTCGGGGCGGGGGGGCCTGGGGACCCAGTACTTC. Translation gives CASSFRSGRGGLGTQYF.

On this clonotype itself: A read error is possible here, since a much larger clone lies one base away. The chain has TRBV20-1 and TRBJ2-1, with a weak D call TRBD2 (7 bases). TRBJ2-7 matches the DNA end more closely, so the J call is doubtful. CDR3 length: 14 amino acids. Germline assignment: CDR1 DFQATT and CDR2 SNEGSKA (reference sequence). In DNA, the CDR3 is TGCAGTGCTGAGGGGGGGGTGGCCTACAATGAGCAGTACTTC. Its protein is CSAEGGVAYNEQYF.

This clonotype was recorded many times. The rearrangement links TRBV2 to TRBJ1-5, with 7 bases matching TRBD1. With V trimmed by 5 bases and J by 10 bases, 11 bases remained unmatched. This CDR3 spans 14 amino acids. In germline, CDR1 is SNHLY, CDR2 FYNNEI. The CDR3 is CASSRGDRTQPQHF. In DNA form, the CDR3 reads TGTGCCAGCAGTCGTGGGGACAGAACCCAACCCCAGCATTTT. Together with reference TRBV2 and TRBJ1-5, the CDR3 gives the full variable domain: EPEVTQTPSHQVTQMGQEVILRCVPISNHLYFYWYRQILGQKVEFLVSFYNNEISEKSEIFDDQFSVERPDGSNFTLKIRSTKLEDSAMYFCASSRGDRTQPQHFGDGTRLSIL.